The 21 T cell receptor beta chains below all came from one sample that was sequenced in a study of identical twins. Using its own MiXCR run on the 5' RACE reads, TCRdb lists one record per CDR3 protein. The sample contains fewer than 250,000 distinct CDR3 sequences, 7.5% of which appear only once. Another study also made use of these data, one on yellow fever vaccine responses in identical twins.

The sequencing input was CD8+ T cells sorted from blood. The receptors stem from a woman aged 18-30 years in good health.

At least ten counts were recorded for this clonotype. This sequence joins TRBV10-3 and TRBJ2-1, with 11 bases lining up with TRBD2. This CDR3 has 17 amino acids. The J segment lost 6 bases and the V segment lost 6 bases, leaving 13 bases of the junction unmatched. CDR1 ENHRY and CDR2 SYGVKD come from the germline V gene. This CDR3 reads CAISPTSTSGSANEQFF. The CDR3 nucleotides read TGTGCCATCAGCCCCACCTCTACTAGCGGGAGTGCCAATGAGCAGTTCTTC.

This clonotype turned up a few times. The rearrangement joins TRBV7-9 to TRBJ2-1; perhaps TRBD2 as D (5 bases). Germline CDR1 is SEHNR and CDR2 is FQNEAQ (reference sequence). The CDR3 sequence is 13 residues long. V dropped 5 bases and J dropped 7 bases, with 12 bases sitting between them. CDR3: CASSLIPGNEQFF. CDR3 nucleotides: TGTGCCAGCAGCCTAATACCGGGGAATGAGCAGTTCTTC.

The chain has TRBV4-2 and TRBJ2-7, with 8 bases aligning to TRBD2. Per the germline V gene, CDR1 is LGHNA and CDR2 is YNFKEQ. This CDR3 has 16 amino acids. With V trimmed by 0 bases and J by 0 bases, 4 bases remained unmatched. The CDR3 DNA reads TGTGCCAGCAGCCAAGATTGGCTAGCGGGCTCCTACGAGCAGTACTTC. It codes for CASSQDWLAGSYEQYF.

This clonotype has only a few counts. V is TRBV4-2 and J is TRBJ2-1; 14 bases fit TRBD2. With V trimmed by 3 bases and J by 7 bases, 2 bases remained unmatched. CDR1 and CDR2 (germline): LGHNA, YNFKEQ. This CDR3 comprises 15 residues. CDR3 DNA sequence: TGTGCCAGCAGCCATGGACTAGCGGGAGGAAATGAGCAGTTCTTC. Translating it yields CASSHGLAGGNEQFF.

CDR3 sequence (DNA): TGTGCCAGCAGCCATCCTTTGATGGGTAGCACAGATACGCAGTATTTT. Its protein product is CASSHPLMGSTDTQYF. This chain joins TRBV7-9 and TRBJ2-3; D remains unclear. The CDR3 spans 16 residues. The V end lost 5 bases, the J end lost 0 bases, and 15 bases lay between the germline ends. Per germline, CDR1 SEHNR and CDR2 FQNEAQ (reference sequence).

CDR3 DNA sequence: TGTGCCAGCAGTACCCACGGGGGGGCCTACGAGCAGTACGTC. Translating it yields CASSTHGGAYEQYV. V gene TRBV6-1 combines with J gene TRBJ2-7, with 8 bases identical to TRBD2. Germline values: CDR1 MNHNS, CDR2 SASEGT. This CDR3 is 14 amino acids long. After removal of 5 bases from V and 2 bases from J, the junction contained 5 bases not matched to a gene.

There are a few counts of this clonotype. The V gene is TRBV7-9, the J gene TRBJ2-5; tentatively, D is TRBD2 (7 bases). Germline CDR1 SEHNR, CDR2 FQNEAQ (reference sequence). Trimming removed 3 bases at V and 1 base at J, with 9 bases between. The CDR3 consists of 14 residues. The CDR3 sequence is CASSFGGPQETQYF. CDR3 nucleotides: TGTGCCAGCAGCTTCGGGGGGCCCCAAGAGACCCAGTACTTC. Full variable domain (outside the CDR3, taken from reference TRBV7-9 and TRBJ2-5): DTGVSQNPRHKITKRGQNVTFRCDPISEHNRLYWYRQTLGQGPEFLTYFQNEAQLEKSRLLSDRFSAERPKGSFSTLEIQRTEQGDSAMYLCASSFGGPQETQYFGPGTRLLVL.

This clonotype came up many times. The V gene is TRBV11-2, the J gene TRBJ2-1; D is uncertain. Germline V gene sequence: CDR1 SGHAT, CDR2 FQNNGV. V was cut by 5 bases and J by 7 bases, with 6 bases left in between. This CDR3 comprises 11 residues. CDR3 nucleotide sequence: TGTGCCAGCAGCACGGCTAATGAGCAGTTCTTC. Amino acid sequence: CASSTANEQFF.

This chain connects TRBV4-1 to TRBJ1-1; 10 nucleotides match TRBD1. V trimming: 4 bases; J trimming: 0 bases; junction bases outside the gene matches: 5. The CDR3 covers 16 residues. Germline CDR1 is MGHRA and CDR2 is YSYEKL. The DNA for the CDR3 is TGCGCCAGCAGCCTTGACAGGGGGCATCTGAACACTGAAGCTTTCTTT. Its translation is CASSLDRGHLNTEAFF.

The gene calls are TRBV6-1 and TRBJ2-2; D is perhaps TRBD1 or TRBD2 (5 bases each). V lost 6 bases and J lost 1, with 12 bases in between. Per the germline V gene, CDR1 is MNHNS and CDR2 is SASEGT. The length of the CDR3 is 15 residues. CDR3 loop: CASRAGTLNTGELFF. In nucleotides, the CDR3 is TGTGCCAGCAGAGCCGGGACCCTGAACACCGGGGAGCTGTTTTTT.

V and J are TRBV7-9 and TRBJ2-7, with a possible D match to TRBD2 (5 bases). The CDR3 has 15 residues. CDR1 SEHNR and CDR2 FQNEAQ come from the germline V gene (reference sequence). The germline V and J ends were trimmed by 0 bases and 5 bases, with 14 bases remaining between them. The CDR3, as DNA: TGTGCCAGCAGCTTAGCTTCTAACGGGGATGACGAGCAGTACTTC. Translating it yields CASSLASNGDDEQYF.

This clonotype was seen a handful of times. The rearrangement uses TRBV18 and TRBJ2-1; 10 bases map to TRBD2. CDR1 KGHSH and CDR2 LQKENI come from the germline V gene. The J segment lost 8 bases and the V segment lost 6 bases, leaving 10 bases of the junction unmatched. This CDR3 spans 15 amino acids. CDR3 in amino acids: CASSPIVAGGYEQFF. The CDR3 coding sequence is TGTGCCAGCTCCCCGATAGTAGCGGGAGGATATGAGCAGTTCTTC.

The chain is built from TRBV27 and TRBJ2-7; unclear D gene. Germline CDR1 reads MNHEY; CDR2 reads SMNVEV (reference sequence). With 5 bases removed from V and 2 bases from J, the gap between germline ends came to 16 bases. The CDR3 covers 15 residues. CDR3 sequence (DNA): TGTGCCAGCAGTCCCACGGTCTCGTCTGCCTACGAGCAGTACTTC. It codes for CASSPTVSSAYEQYF.

This clonotype was recorded a few times. The V and J genes are TRBV7-9 and TRBJ2-5, with 8 nucleotides matching TRBD2. This CDR3 comprises 14 residues. J lost 5 bases, V lost 4 bases, and 6 bases had no gene match. Germline assignment: CDR1 SEHNR and CDR2 FQNEAQ (reference sequence). CDR3: CASSSPTGGETQYF. In DNA, the CDR3 is TGTGCCAGCAGCTCCCCGACGGGGGGGGAGACCCAGTACTTC. Combining the CDR3 with reference TRBV7-9 and TRBJ2-5 gives the whole variable domain DTGVSQNPRHKITKRGQNVTFRCDPISEHNRLYWYRQTLGQGPEFLTYFQNEAQLEKSRLLSDRFSAERPKGSFSTLEIQRTEQGDSAMYLCASSSPTGGETQYFGPGTRLLVL.

The CDR3 nucleotides are TGTGCCAGCGGGGCTGAAGCTTTCTTT. This encodes CASGAEAFF. The chain is built from TRBV7-9 and TRBJ1-1; D unclear. Germline lookup yields CDR1 SEHNR and CDR2 FQNEAQ (reference sequence). Trimming stripped 8 bases from V and 6 bases from J, with 4 bases between. This CDR3 is 9 amino acids long.

This clonotype has only a few counts. V gene TRBV14 combines with J gene TRBJ2-7; D not resolved. V was cut by 1 base and J by 0 bases, with 13 bases left in between. The CDR3 length is 16 residues. CDR1 and CDR2 (germline): SGHDN, FVKESK. The chain's CDR3 is CASSQGAFSSSYEQYV. The DNA for the CDR3 is TGTGCCAGCAGCCAAGGGGCTTTTTCGAGCTCCTACGAGCAGTACGTC.

There are many counts of this clonotype. The chain has TRBV10-3 and TRBJ1-4, with D unclear. The CDR3 runs to 15 residues. The germline gives CDR1 ENHRY, CDR2 SYGVKD. V shed 0 bases and J shed 6 bases, with 11 bases lying between them. The CDR3 sequence is CAISESPDRDEKLFF. CDR3 nucleotide sequence: TGTGCCATCAGTGAGTCCCCAGATCGGGATGAAAAACTGTTTTTT.

This clonotype was observed many times. The chain has TRBV4-1 and TRBJ1-1, with a possible D match to TRBD1 (5 bases). Germline V lookup: CDR1 MGHRA, CDR2 YSYEKL. The V end lost 1 base, the J end lost 5 bases, and 8 bases lay between the germline ends. The CDR3 covers 13 residues. The DNA of the CDR3 is TGCGCCAGCAGCCAAGGGGGGGTTACTGAAGCTTTCTTT. Amino acids: CASSQGGVTEAFF.

This clonotype was counted between two and nine times. The rearrangement uses TRBV28 and TRBJ1-4; D may be TRBD1 (5 bases). This CDR3 region has 15 residues. The V end was cut by 4 bases, the J end by 8 bases, with 17 bases between. Germline V CDR1 and CDR2: MDHEN, SYDVKM. The CDR3 DNA reads TGTGCCAGCAGTTCCCTAGAGCGCGGGGGGGAAAAACTGTTTTTT. This encodes CASSSLERGGEKLFF.

This clonotype was detected only a few times. The CDR3 nucleotides are TGTGCCAGCAGTGACCCGGACAGGGCAGATACGCAGTATTTT. Its protein product is CASSDPDRADTQYF. The chain joins TRBV2 to TRBJ2-3; 8 bases match TRBD1. The CDR3 loop spans 14 amino acids. V trimming: 3 bases; J trimming: 4 bases; junction bases outside the gene matches: 3. Germline V gene lookup returns CDR1 SNHLY and CDR2 FYNNEI.

This clonotype was seen ten or more times. V usage is TRBV28 and J usage is TRBJ2-7; TRBD1 matches at 9 bases. The CDR3 is 18 residues long. Germline V lookup: CDR1 MDHEN, CDR2 SYDVKM. J lost 3 bases, V lost 5 bases, and 17 bases had no gene match. The CDR3 DNA reads TGTGCCAGCAGTCTCCACCGGGACAGGGCAATACCTAACTACGAGCAGTACTTC. Translating gives CASSLHRDRAIPNYEQYF.